The 25 T cell receptor beta chains given below trace back to one sample, sequenced in a study of neurological immune-mediated disorders. TCRdb independently ran MiXCR on the 5' RACE reads; one entry per CDR3 protein. The data contain 80,000 to 85,000 distinct CDR3 sequences, 2% to 3% of them singletons. The sequencing input was PBMCs. All receptors come from a woman aged 25 to 39 with multiple sclerosis.

There are many counts of this clonotype. The genes are TRBV7-2 and TRBJ1-3, with 7 bases fitting TRBD1. There are 14 residues in the CDR3. After removal of 5 bases from V and 4 bases from J, the junction contained 5 bases not matched to a gene. Germline assignment: CDR1 SGHTA and CDR2 FQGNSA. The CDR3 region is CASSPGQVGNTIYF. DNA of the CDR3: TGTGCCAGCAGCCCCGGACAGGTCGGAAACACCATATATTTT.

Ten or more counts support this clonotype. This chain uses TRBV24-1 with TRBJ2-7; 9 bases line up with TRBD1. After removal of 3 bases from V and 5 bases from J, the junction contained 4 bases not matched to a gene. CDR3 length: 14 amino acids. Germline-derived CDR1 and CDR2 are KGHDR and SFDVKD. The CDR3 protein is CATSDPGQGHEQYF. The CDR3 nucleotides are TGTGCCACCAGTGATCCGGGACAGGGACACGAGCAGTACTTC.

This clonotype was seen repeatedly, ten times or more. The V and J genes are TRBV7-3 and TRBJ2-2; D is possibly TRBD2 (5 bases). V lost 3 bases to trimming and J lost 2 bases, with 10 bases between them. The CDR3 contains 15 residues. Germline values: CDR1 SGHTA, CDR2 FQGTGA. CDR3 nucleotides: TGTGCCAGCAGCTTGGGAGAAACTAACACCGGGGAGCTGTTTTTT. Its protein is CASSLGETNTGELFF. Combining the CDR3 with reference TRBV7-3 and TRBJ2-2 gives the whole variable domain GAGVSQTPSNKVTEKGKYVELRCDPISGHTALYWYRQSLGQGPEFLIYFQGTGAADDSGLPNDRFFAVRPEGSVSTLKIQRTERGDSAVYLCASSLGETNTGELFFGEGSRLTVL.

This clonotype showed up many times. The rearrangement joins TRBV20-1 to TRBJ2-7, with 10 bases that match TRBD2. The CDR3 runs 16 residues. CDR1 is DFQATT and CDR2 is SNEGSKA in the germline V gene (reference sequence). The trim removed 3 bases at V and 4 bases at J, leaving 12 bases unmatched. The CDR3 here is CSASRLAGTTLYEQYF. In DNA, the CDR3 is TGCAGTGCTAGCAGACTAGCGGGTACTACCCTATACGAGCAGTACTTC.

This clonotype was seen repeatedly, ten times or more. The rearrangement links TRBV20-1 to TRBJ2-7, with 12 bases that match TRBD2. CDR1 DFQATT and CDR2 SNEGSKA come from the germline V gene (reference sequence). The CDR3 is 16 amino acids. V lost 2 bases to trimming and J lost 4 bases; unmatched junction nucleotides: 9. The CDR3 nucleotides read TGCAGTGCTAGACCTCCATTGACTAGCGGGAGTTACGAGCAGTACTTC. Translation gives CSARPPLTSGSYEQYF.

In its sample, this clonotype was seen many times. The V call is TRBV7-2, the J call TRBJ2-7; 10 bases match TRBD2. Per the germline V gene, CDR1 is SGHTA and CDR2 is FQGNSA. J gave up 4 bases and V 4 bases, and 4 bases lay outside the gene matches. CDR3 length equals 14 residues. The CDR3 nucleotides are TGTGCCAGCAGCTCGGGACTAGCGAGGTACGAGCAGTACTTC. It encodes CASSSGLARYEQYF.

In this sample, this clonotype turned up many times. The J gene is TRBJ2-5, the V gene TRBV12-3 or TRBV12-4; 7 positions match TRBD1. This CDR3 region has 14 residues. The junction had 4 bases not matched to a gene; V was cut back by 5 bases and J by 1 base. CDR3 sequence (DNA): TGTGCCAGCAGTCCGACAGGGTCCCAAGAGACCCAGTACTTC. This codes for CASSPTGSQETQYF.

This clonotype has at least ten counts. The junction differs from germline at one of its ends, possibly a read error. V is TRBV12-3 or TRBV12-4 and J is TRBJ1-3; 7 bases fit TRBD1. The length of the CDR3 is 13 residues. In nucleotides, the CDR3 is TGTGCCAGCAGTCTAGGGGGCCTCACGGCAGGGCTTTTT. Residues: CASSLGGLTAGLF.

At least ten counts were recorded for this clonotype. The chain combines TRBV19 with TRBJ1-4; the D gene is possibly TRBD1 (5 bases). The germline CDR1 and CDR2 sequences are LNHDA and SQIVND (reference sequence). Trimming shortened V by 4 bases and J by 5 bases, and 8 bases separated the two germline ends. The CDR3 is 13 amino acids. The CDR3 protein is CASSKGVNEKLFF. CDR3 DNA: TGTGCCAGTAGTAAAGGGGTAAATGAAAAACTGTTTTTT.

This clonotype has more than one count but fewer than ten. V and J are TRBV18 and TRBJ2-2, with TRBD2 as a possible D gene (5 bases). The V gene lost 1 base and the J gene lost 5 bases, with 8 bases spanning the gap. Germline assignment: CDR1 KGHSH and CDR2 LQKENI. The length of the CDR3 is 14 residues. The CDR3 DNA follows: TGTGCCAGCTCACCACTCGGGGAAACCGGGGAGCTGTTTTTT. Translation: CASSPLGETGELFF.

This clonotype was detected many times. The rearrangement links TRBV11-3 to TRBJ2-7, with D unclear. CDR1 and CDR2 (germline): SGHNT, YENEEA. The CDR3 totals 15 residues. The V gene lost 1 base and the J gene lost 2 bases, with 12 bases spanning the gap. The CDR3 is CASSLVSSSPYEQYF. The CDR3 DNA reads as TGTGCCAGCAGCTTAGTTTCGAGCTCTCCCTACGAGCAGTACTTC.

This clonotype was observed many times. The chain is built from TRBV6-5 and TRBJ2-2; D is ambiguous. V gave up 1 base and J gave up 6 bases, with 6 bases separating them. The CDR3 is 13 residues long. Germline V gives CDR1 MNHEY, CDR2 SVGAGI. In DNA, the CDR3 is TGTGCCAGCAGTTACTTGAGGTCCGGGGAGCTGTTTTTT. Protein sequence: CASSYLRSGELFF.

In this sample, this clonotype turned up many times. The chain combines TRBV10-1 with TRBJ2-3; TRBD2 matches 8 bases. Germline loops: CDR1 WNHNN, CDR2 SYGVQD (reference sequence). CDR3 size: 13 residues. CDR3 residues: CHKREWVPDTQYF. The CDR3 coding sequence is TGCCACAAGCGGGAGTGGGTCCCAGATACGCAGTATTTT.

The sample holds many counts of this clonotype. The chain uses TRBV20-1 and TRBJ2-5; 14 bases fit TRBD2. With V trimmed by 5 bases and J by 4 bases, 15 bases remained unmatched. Germline CDR1 DFQATT, CDR2 SNEGSKA (reference sequence). This CDR3 has 18 amino acids. CDR3 bases: TGCAGTGCTCTCCCAGGTGGACTAGCGGGAGGAGGGAGAGAGACCCAGTACTTC. Protein product: CSALPGGLAGGGRETQYF.

This clonotype was seen repeatedly, ten times or more. The chain employs TRBV12-3 or TRBV12-4 and TRBJ2-2; 8 bases are a match to TRBD1. The CDR3 spans 15 residues. V lost 8 bases and J lost 0; bases outside the gene matches: 5. As DNA, the CDR3 is TGTGCCAGCGGGGACAGGATCACGAACACCGGGGAGCTGTTTTTT. The encoded protein is CASGDRITNTGELFF.

This clonotype has only a few counts. This chain uses TRBV20-1 with TRBJ2-1; D might be TRBD2 (6 bases). Per the germline V gene, CDR1 is DFQATT and CDR2 is SNEGSKA (reference sequence). CDR3 length equals 14 residues. V was trimmed by 6 bases and J by 8 bases, leaving 20 bases between them. Written as DNA, the CDR3 is TGCAGTGCAGAACCCCCGGGGCGCGGGGATGAGCAGTTCTTC. Protein: CSAEPPGRGDEQFF.

This clonotype has ten or more counts. The chain recombines TRBV6-1 with TRBJ2-7; possible D gene TRBD1, 5 bases. The CDR3 is 13 amino acids. With 6 bases removed from V and 0 bases from J, the gap between germline ends came to 9 bases. Per germline, CDR1 MNHNS and CDR2 SASEGT. The CDR3 loop is CASRTAPSYEQYF. CDR3 DNA: TGTGCCAGCAGGACAGCTCCCTCCTACGAGCAGTACTTC.

This clonotype was picked up many times. The chain uses TRBV10-2 and TRBJ2-7, with TRBD2 identical over 9 bases. The junction had 9 bases not matched to a gene; V was cut back by 8 bases and J by 4 bases. Germline V gene data show CDR1 as WSHSY and CDR2 as SAAADI. This CDR3 region has 14 residues. CDR3 protein: CASGLAKLGYEQYF. The CDR3 bases are TGCGCCAGCGGACTAGCGAAACTTGGGTACGAGCAGTACTTC.

This clonotype was counted many times. The chain combines TRBV15 with TRBJ2-7; D unclear. Germline V CDR1 and CDR2: LNHNV, YYDKDF (reference sequence). There are 13 residues in the CDR3. The germline V and J ends were trimmed by 1 base and 1 base, with 5 bases remaining between them. CDR3 sequence (DNA): TGTGCCACCAGCAGAGGGTCATCCTACGAGCAGTACTTC. It yields the protein CATSRGSSYEQYF.

At least ten counts were recorded for this clonotype. The chain joins TRBV20-1 to TRBJ2-7; perhaps D is TRBD1 or TRBD2 (7 bases each). Germline lookup yields CDR1 DFQATT and CDR2 SNEGSKA (reference sequence). Trimming shortened V by 3 bases and J by 3 bases, and 15 bases separated the two germline ends. The CDR3 has 14 amino acids. The CDR3 loop reads CSASPGRGGYEQYF. DNA for the CDR3: TGCAGTGCTAGCCCGGGCAGGGGGGGCTACGAGCAGTACTTC.

This clonotype occurred many times. V and J are TRBV7-3 and TRBJ1-1, with D unclear. The ends were cut back, 1 base at V and 5 bases at J, with 11 bases in the middle. This CDR3 is built from 14 residues. The germline V gene has CDR1 SGHTA and CDR2 FQGTGA. CDR3 in amino acids: CASSLSGIGTEAFF. CDR3 nucleotides: TGTGCCAGCAGCTTAAGTGGTATAGGGACTGAAGCTTTCTTT.

This clonotype was seen ten or more times. The rearrangement uses TRBV13 and TRBJ2-7; 15 positions match TRBD2. This CDR3 comprises 19 residues. CDR1 PRHDT and CDR2 FYEKMQ come from the germline V gene (reference sequence). V trimming: 5 bases; J trimming: 2 bases; junction bases outside the gene matches: 13. The CDR3 DNA reads TGTGCCAGCAGCACTACCGAGGGACTAGCGGGAGGAACAACCTACGAGCAGTACTTC. It is translated as CASSTTEGLAGGTTYEQYF.

This clonotype was seen ten or more times. The J gene is TRBJ2-1, the V gene TRBV20-1; 9 positions agree with TRBD2. This CDR3 contains 14 residues. After removal of 0 bases from V and 8 bases from J, the junction contained 5 bases not matched to a gene. Looked up from germline, CDR1 is DFQATT and CDR2 is SNEGSKA (reference sequence). CDR3 sequence reads: CSARDGTSPDEQFF. The CDR3, as DNA: TGCAGTGCTAGAGATGGGACTAGCCCCGATGAGCAGTTCTTC.

This clonotype appeared many times. The chain links TRBV28 to TRBJ2-1; TRBD1 is a possible D gene (6 bases). Germline V gene lookup returns CDR1 MDHEN and CDR2 SYDVKM. This CDR3 has 13 amino acids. The V end was cut by 6 bases, the J end by 9 bases, with 15 bases between. The CDR3 DNA follows: TGTGCCAGCAGGCCCAGGGGAATTGGTGAGCAGTTCTTC. It is translated as CASRPRGIGEQFF.

This clonotype occurred a few times. V usage is TRBV5-5 and J usage is TRBJ2-7; possibly TRBD2 for D (6 bases). This CDR3 is 14 amino acids long. V was clipped by 2 bases and J by 0 bases, with 9 bases between them. Germline V lookup: CDR1 SGHKS, CDR2 YYEKEE (reference sequence). CDR3 in DNA: TGTGCCAGCAGCTTAGTAGCGGTCTCCTACGAGCAGTACTTC. Translation: CASSLVAVSYEQYF.